The 6 T cell receptor beta chains listed next were all sequenced from one sample in a study of T cell repertoires and HLA-DP antigens. Produced via immunoSEQ multiplex PCR; TCRdb's table is partial and in-frame only. The sample carries about 89,000 clones, around nine tenths recorded once. Which antigens these TCRs recognize remains unknown. Source material: CD4+ T cells from PBMCs. Every receptor here comes from a man aged 50-60 years in good health and CMV-seronegative.

The gene calls are TRBV5-7 and TRBJ1-5; TRBD1 matches at 7 bases. TRBV5-7 qualifies as an ORF whose function is uncertain. Trimming took 1 base from V and 0 from J; bases not matched to a gene: 7. This CDR3 is 17 amino acids long. This CDR3 is CASSLPGQRYSNQPQHF. The DNA for the CDR3 is TGTGCCAGCAGCTTGCCGGGACAGCGGTATAGCAATCAGCCCCAGCATTTT.

This clone has a single count. V gene TRBV5-5 combines with J gene TRBJ1-1; D remains ambiguous. Germline CDR1 reads SGHKS; CDR2 reads YYEKEE (reference sequence). CDR3 length: 13 amino acids. V was trimmed by 2 bases and J by 3 bases, leaving 8 bases between them. The CDR3, as DNA: TGTGCCAGCAGCTTAATAACGGACACTGAAGCTTTCTTT. Translating gives CASSLITDTEAFF.

This chain links TRBV6-5 with TRBJ1-6; the D gene is possibly TRBD1 (5 bases). With 6 bases removed from V and 7 bases from J, the gap between germline ends came to 16 bases. Germline values: CDR1 MNHEY, CDR2 SVGAGI. This CDR3 contains 15 residues. CDR3 amino acids: CASSPGTAANSPLHF. The CDR3 nucleotides are TGTGCCAGCAGCCCCGGGACGGCGGCGAATTCACCCCTCCACTTT.

The chain couples TRBV7-9 to TRBJ2-1; D is ambiguous. The CDR3 is 12 residues long. V gave up 5 bases and J gave up 5 bases, with 7 bases separating them. Germline V CDR1 and CDR2: SEHNR, FQNEAQ (reference sequence). CDR3 bases: TGTGCCAGCAGCGCCCGAAACAATGAGCAGTTCTTC. Translation gives CASSARNNEQFF.

The chain combines TRBV28 with TRBJ1-2, with D perhaps matching TRBD1 (6 bases). CDR1 is MDHEN and CDR2 is SYDVKM in the germline V gene. The CDR3 extends over 16 amino acids. V dropped 4 bases and J dropped 2 bases, with 17 bases sitting between them. This CDR3 is CASSSTRGDINYGYTF. The CDR3 nucleotides are TGTGCCAGCAGTTCGACCCGGGGGGACATCAACTATGGCTACACCTTC.

This chain connects TRBV6-5 to TRBJ2-1; possible D gene TRBD2, 6 bases. This CDR3 is 14 amino acids long. Germline-derived CDR1 and CDR2 are MNHEY and SVGAGI. V was clipped by 8 bases and J by 2 bases, with 13 bases between them. The CDR3 sequence is CASQLREPYNEQFF. The DNA for the CDR3 is TGTGCCAGCCAGTTACGGGAGCCCTACAATGAGCAGTTCTTC.